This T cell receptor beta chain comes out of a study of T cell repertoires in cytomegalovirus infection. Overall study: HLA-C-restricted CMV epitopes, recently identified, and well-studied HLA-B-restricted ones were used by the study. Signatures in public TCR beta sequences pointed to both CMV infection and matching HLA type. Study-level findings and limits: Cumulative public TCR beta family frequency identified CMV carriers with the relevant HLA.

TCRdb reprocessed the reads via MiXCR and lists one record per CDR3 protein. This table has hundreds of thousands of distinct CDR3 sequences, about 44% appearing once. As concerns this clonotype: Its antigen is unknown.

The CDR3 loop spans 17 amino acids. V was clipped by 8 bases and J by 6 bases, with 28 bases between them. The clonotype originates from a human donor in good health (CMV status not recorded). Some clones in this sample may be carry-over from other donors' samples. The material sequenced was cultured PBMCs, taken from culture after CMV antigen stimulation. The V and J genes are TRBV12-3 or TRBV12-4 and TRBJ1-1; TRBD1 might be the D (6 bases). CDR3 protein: CASQFARWGGPDSEAFF. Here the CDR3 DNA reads TGTGCCAGCCAGTTTGCGCGATGGGGGGGGCCGGACTCTGAAGCTTTCTTT.